This TCR beta chain stems from a study of T-cell reconstitution after alpha-beta-depleted transplantation in children (dated by TCRdb to between 2015 and 2016). Context from the whole study: The study quantitatively tracked T-cell immune reconstitution after TCRalphabeta/CD19-depleted allogeneic hematopoietic cell transplantation in children using TCR repertoire profiling.

The method was PCR. Sequenced on an Illumina HiSeq 2500. To normalize quantification of the TCRbeta repertoire, the TCR libraries were built with molecular barcoding that relied on unique molecular identifiers. Using fastp trimming at Q25 and MiXCR clonotype assembly, TCRdb reanalyzed the public sequencing data and kept in-frame beta chains. Identical CDR3 protein sequences are pooled into one entry, listed with their most common genes and DNA. Here the sample has 450,000 to 600,000 distinct CDR3 sequences; 10% to 15% occur a single time. The ten largest account for about 2.2% of the sample. The research as a whole found: The apparently early recovery of alphabetaT-cell counts about two months after transplant reportedly depended on only several hundred rapidly expanded clones that came from non-depleted graft cells. In some patients, the high TCRbeta diversity seen at day 60 was put down to recipient T cells and intrathymic progenitors that had survived conditioning. Over subsequent months, a decline in hyperexpanded clone frequencies was noted, and after one year, T-cell counts and TCRbeta diversity were mostly ascribed to newly produced T cells.

Taken from cysteine to phenylalanine, the CDR3 has 19 residues. Only the CDR3 region is kept as DNA, spanning 57 bases read in frame from base 1. Germline trimming: 1 base from V, 5 bases from J; junction bases outside gene matches: 17. Taken from the germline V gene, the CDR1 and CDR2 loops are SGHRS and YFSETQ. The sample's treatment or condition label is to be understood as: allogeneic hematopoietic cell transplantation with graft depleted of TCRalphabeta T cells and CD19 B cells. TCRalphabeta/CD19-depleted allogeneic hematopoietic cell grafts were given to the transplant recipients, all of whom were children. This clonotype showed up just a few times. Its antigen remains unidentified. Base qualities are not provided; no much larger clone lies one nucleotide away.

The specimen comprised PBMCs, mostly from graft donor cells, sampled 360 days after TCRalphabeta/CD19-depleted stem cell transplant. This TCR came from a male patient between 10 and 17 years old who had a stem cell transplant for acute myeloid leukemia, so the T cells may come from the graft donor. Recombination linked TRBV5-1 to TRBJ2-5; the junction holds 10 bases that match TRBD2. This receptor carries the CDR3 CASSLTSGTNVWFGETQYF. Here is the DNA: TGCGCCAGCAGCTTGACTAGCGGGACTAATGTCTGGTTCGGTGAGACCCAGTACTTC.